The entry below gives a single TCR beta chain sequence along with its context. The antigen is not known. These data belong to a study of blood T cells in healthy people across ages. Broader study findings: The fall in TCR beta diversity per million T cells was roughly linear with age. In long-lived donors, naive CD4+ cell counts and diversity exceeded those of aged donors.

CDR3 length: 14 residues. The germline gives CDR1 MNHEY, CDR2 SVGEGT. Deletions cut 3 bases from V and 2 bases from J, with 9 bases between. A J-beta primer mix and a sample-barcoded 5' primer were used in a second PCR of about 7 to 12 cycles. One entry per CDR3 protein results from TCRdb running MiXCR on the 5' RACE reads. The sample comprises 800,000 to 1,300,000 distinct CDR3 sequences, about 23% of which are singletons, and 0.65% to 0.75% rests with the top ten. The same sample was also used in a study of T cells of mothers and their children. Per that study: The second PCR used the M1S primer, and this primer added sample barcodes and 2-4 random nucleotides. There were over 9 million TCR beta CDR3 reads from each mother and several million from each child.

The clonotype originates from a girl aged 2 to 10 in good health. The gene calls are TRBV6-2 or TRBV6-3 and TRBJ2-3, with D maybe TRBD2 (6 bases). The source material was blood. The CDR3 DNA reads TGTGCCAGCAGTTATTGGGACTCCACAGATACGCAGTATTTT. It encodes CASSYWDSTDTQYF.